This T cell receptor (beta chain) was captured in a study of graft-versus-host responses after intestinal transplantation. This CDR3 is 13 amino acids long. Germline V gives CDR1 SNHLY, CDR2 FYNNEI. Trimming cost V 7 bases and J 1 base, with 9 bases left between them. The repertoire was sequenced with immunoSEQ multiplex PCR; TCRdb's copy has only in-frame clones and lacks some. The table shows some 25,000 clones, with about 92% occurring only once. The clonotype originates from a human patient who received an intestinal transplant, so some T cells may come from the graft donor. The V call is TRBV2, the J call TRBJ2-3; D remains ambiguous. The sequencing used PBMCs, collected 18 days after transplant. CDR3 sequence (DNA): TGTGCCAGCATGAATAGTGGCACAGATACGCAGTATTTT. Its protein product is CASMNSGTDTQYF.